Sequencing of this T cell receptor (beta chain) was carried out in a study of T cells in localized non-small cell lung cancer. Generated by immunoSEQ multiplex PCR, the TCRdb table keeps only in-frame clones and is missing some. The top ten hold roughly 4% of the sample, which has about 52,000 clones, around 80% seen once. By frequency in the sample, this clone is medium-sized. The CDR3 is 14 residues long. Germline CDR1 and CDR2: WSHSY and SAAADI. V lost 7 bases and J lost 3; bases outside the gene matches: 8. The receptor was isolated from a woman aged 35 to 69 with stage II lung adenocarcinoma. Sequenced material: PBMCs, taken before any cancer treatment. The chain is built from TRBV10-2 and TRBJ2-5; TRBD2 matches 7 bases. CDR3 DNA: TGCGCCAGCACCCCCTGGGGGAGGGAAGAGACCCAGTACTTC. This gives the protein CASTPWGREETQYF.